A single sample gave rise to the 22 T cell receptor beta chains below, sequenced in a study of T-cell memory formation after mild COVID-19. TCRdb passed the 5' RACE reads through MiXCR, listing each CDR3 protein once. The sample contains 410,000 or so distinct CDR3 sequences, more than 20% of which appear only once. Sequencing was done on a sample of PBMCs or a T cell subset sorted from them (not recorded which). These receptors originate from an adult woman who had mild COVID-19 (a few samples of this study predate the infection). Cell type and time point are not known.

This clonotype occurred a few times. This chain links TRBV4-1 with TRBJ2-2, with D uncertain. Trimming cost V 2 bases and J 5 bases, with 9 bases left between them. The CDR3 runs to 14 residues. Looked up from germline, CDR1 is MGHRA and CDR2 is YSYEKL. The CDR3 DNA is TGCGCCAGCAGCCAATACGCTGGGACCGGGGAGCTGTTTTTT. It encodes CASSQYAGTGELFF.

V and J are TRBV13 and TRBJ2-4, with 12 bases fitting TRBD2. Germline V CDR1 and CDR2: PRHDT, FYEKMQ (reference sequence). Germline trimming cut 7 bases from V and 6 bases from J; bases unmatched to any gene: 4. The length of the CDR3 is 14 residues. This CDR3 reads CASTRLAGVNIQYF. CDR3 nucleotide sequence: TGTGCCAGCACGCGACTAGCGGGAGTAAACATTCAGTACTTC.

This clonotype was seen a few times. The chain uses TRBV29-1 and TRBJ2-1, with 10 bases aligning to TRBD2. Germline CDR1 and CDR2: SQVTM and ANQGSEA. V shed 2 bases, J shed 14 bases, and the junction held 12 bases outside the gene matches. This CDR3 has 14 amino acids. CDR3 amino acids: CSVEISGAGGPEFF. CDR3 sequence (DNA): TGCAGCGTTGAAATTTCGGGAGCGGGAGGGCCGGAGTTCTTC.

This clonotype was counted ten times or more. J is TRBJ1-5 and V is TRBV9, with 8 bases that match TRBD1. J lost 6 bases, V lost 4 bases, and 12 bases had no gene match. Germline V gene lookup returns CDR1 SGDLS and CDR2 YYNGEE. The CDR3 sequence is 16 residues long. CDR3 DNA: TGTGCCAGCAGCCCTTCCCTCGGACAGGGTGGTCAGCCCCAGCATTTT. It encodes CASSPSLGQGGQPQHF.

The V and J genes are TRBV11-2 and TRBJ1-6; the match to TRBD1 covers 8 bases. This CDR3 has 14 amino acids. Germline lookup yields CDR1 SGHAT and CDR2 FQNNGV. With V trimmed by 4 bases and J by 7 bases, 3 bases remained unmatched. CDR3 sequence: CASSSRQGNSPLHF. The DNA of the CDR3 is TGTGCCAGCAGCTCACGACAGGGGAATTCACCCCTCCACTTT.

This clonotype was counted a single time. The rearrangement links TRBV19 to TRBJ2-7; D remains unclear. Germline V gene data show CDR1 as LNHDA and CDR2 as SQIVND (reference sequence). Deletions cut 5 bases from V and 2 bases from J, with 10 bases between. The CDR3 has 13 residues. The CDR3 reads CASSVASAYEQYF. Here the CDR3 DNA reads TGTGCCAGTAGTGTAGCTAGTGCCTACGAGCAGTACTTC.

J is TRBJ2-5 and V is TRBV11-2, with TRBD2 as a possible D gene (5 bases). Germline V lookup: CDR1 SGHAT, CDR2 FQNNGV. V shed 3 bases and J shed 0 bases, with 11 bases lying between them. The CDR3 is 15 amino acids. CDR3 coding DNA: TGTGCCAGCAGCTTCGGGCGGGCGAACCAAGAGACCCAGTACTTC. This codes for CASSFGRANQETQYF.

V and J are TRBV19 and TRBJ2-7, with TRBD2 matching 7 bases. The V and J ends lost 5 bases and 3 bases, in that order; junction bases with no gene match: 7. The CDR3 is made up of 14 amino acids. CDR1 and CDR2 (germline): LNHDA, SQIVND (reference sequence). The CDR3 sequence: CASSLADGSYEQYF. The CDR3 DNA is TGTGCCAGTAGTCTAGCGGACGGAAGCTACGAGCAGTACTTC.

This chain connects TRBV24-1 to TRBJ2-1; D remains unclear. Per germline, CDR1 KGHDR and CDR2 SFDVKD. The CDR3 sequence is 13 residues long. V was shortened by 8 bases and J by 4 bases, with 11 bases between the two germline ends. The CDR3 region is CATTDQAYNEQFF. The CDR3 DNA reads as TGTGCCACCACGGACCAAGCGTACAATGAGCAGTTCTTC.

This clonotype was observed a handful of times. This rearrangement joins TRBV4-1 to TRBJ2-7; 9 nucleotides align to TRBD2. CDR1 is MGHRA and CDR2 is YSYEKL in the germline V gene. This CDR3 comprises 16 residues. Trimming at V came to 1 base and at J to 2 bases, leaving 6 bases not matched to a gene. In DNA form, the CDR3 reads TGCGCCAGCAGCCAAGCAGCGGGGGGTATAACCTACGAGCAGTACTTC. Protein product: CASSQAAGGITYEQYF.

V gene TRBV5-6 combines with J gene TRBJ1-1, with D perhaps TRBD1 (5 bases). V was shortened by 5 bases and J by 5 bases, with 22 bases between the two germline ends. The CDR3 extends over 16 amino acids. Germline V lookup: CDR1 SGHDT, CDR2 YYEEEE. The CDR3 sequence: CASRTGTMASETEAFF. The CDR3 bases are TGTGCCAGCAGAACCGGGACGATGGCTTCGGAGACTGAAGCTTTCTTT. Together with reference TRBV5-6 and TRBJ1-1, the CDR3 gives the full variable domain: DAGVTQSPTHLIKTRGQQVTLRCSPKSGHDTVSWYQQALGQGPQFIFQYYEEEERQRGNFPDRFSGHQFPNYSSELNVNALLLGDSALYLCASRTGTMASETEAFFGQGTRLTVV.

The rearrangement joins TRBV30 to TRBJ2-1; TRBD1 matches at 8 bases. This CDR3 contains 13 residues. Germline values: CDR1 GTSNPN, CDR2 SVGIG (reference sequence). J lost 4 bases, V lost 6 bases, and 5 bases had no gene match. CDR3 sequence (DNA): TGTGCCTGTCAGGACAGGGAATACAATGAGCAGTTCTTC. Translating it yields CACQDREYNEQFF.

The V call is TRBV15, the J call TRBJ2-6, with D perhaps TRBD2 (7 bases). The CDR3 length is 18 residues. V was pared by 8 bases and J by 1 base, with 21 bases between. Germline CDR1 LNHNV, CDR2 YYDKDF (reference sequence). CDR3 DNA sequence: TGTGCCACCCAACCGTGGGGGGGGCAGCTGTCTGGGGCCAACGTCCTGACTTTC. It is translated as CATQPWGGQLSGANVLTF.

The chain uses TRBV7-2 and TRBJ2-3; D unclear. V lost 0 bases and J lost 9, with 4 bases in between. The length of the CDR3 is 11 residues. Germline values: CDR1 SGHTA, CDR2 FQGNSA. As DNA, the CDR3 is TGTGCCAGCAGCTTAGCTAGAACGCAGTATTTT. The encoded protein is CASSLARTQYF.

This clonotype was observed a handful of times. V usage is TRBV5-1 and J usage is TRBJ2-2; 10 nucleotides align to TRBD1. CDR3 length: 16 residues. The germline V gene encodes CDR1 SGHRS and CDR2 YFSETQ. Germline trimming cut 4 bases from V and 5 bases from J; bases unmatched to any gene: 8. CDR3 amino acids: CASSPRDRGMTGELFF. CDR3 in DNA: TGCGCCAGCAGCCCGAGGGACAGGGGAATGACCGGGGAGCTGTTTTTT.

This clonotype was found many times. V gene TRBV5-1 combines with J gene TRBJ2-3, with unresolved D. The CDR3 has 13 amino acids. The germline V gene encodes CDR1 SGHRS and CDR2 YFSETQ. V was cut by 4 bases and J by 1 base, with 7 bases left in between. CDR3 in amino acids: CASSLHRTDTQYF. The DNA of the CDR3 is TGCGCCAGCAGCCTACACCGCACAGATACGCAGTATTTT.

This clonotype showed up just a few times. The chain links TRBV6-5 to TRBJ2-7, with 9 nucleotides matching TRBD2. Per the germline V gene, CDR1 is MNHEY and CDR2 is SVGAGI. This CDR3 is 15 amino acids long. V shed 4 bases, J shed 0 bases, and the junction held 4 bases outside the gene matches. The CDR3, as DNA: TGTGCCAGCAGTTCGTTAGCGGGGGCCTCCTACGAGCAGTACTTC. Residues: CASSSLAGASYEQYF.

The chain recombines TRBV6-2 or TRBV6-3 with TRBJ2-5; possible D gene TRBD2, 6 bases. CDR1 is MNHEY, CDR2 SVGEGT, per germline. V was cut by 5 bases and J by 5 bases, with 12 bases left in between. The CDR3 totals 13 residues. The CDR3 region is CASSGGLWETQYF. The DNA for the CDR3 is TGTGCCAGCAGTGGGGGACTTTGGGAGACCCAGTACTTC.

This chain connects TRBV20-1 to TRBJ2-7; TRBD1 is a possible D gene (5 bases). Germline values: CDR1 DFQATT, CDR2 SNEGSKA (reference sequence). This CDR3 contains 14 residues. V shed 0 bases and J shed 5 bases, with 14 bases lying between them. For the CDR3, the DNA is TGCAGTGCTAGAGATTGGCAGGGAAGGGACGAGCAGTACTTC. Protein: CSARDWQGRDEQYF.

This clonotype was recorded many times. CDR3 nucleotide sequence: TGCGCCAGCAGCCGGGCGGGATCCGGTAGCACAGATACGCAGTATTTT. It specifies CASSRAGSGSTDTQYF. This sequence joins TRBV4-1 and TRBJ2-3; possible D gene TRBD2, 6 bases. Between the trimmed V and J ends, which lost 4 bases and 0 bases, there was a span of 14 bases. CDR3 length equals 16 residues. CDR1 MGHRA and CDR2 YSYEKL come from the germline V gene.

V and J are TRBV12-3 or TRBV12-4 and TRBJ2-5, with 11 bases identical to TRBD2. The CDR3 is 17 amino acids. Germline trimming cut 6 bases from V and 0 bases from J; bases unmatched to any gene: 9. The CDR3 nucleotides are TGTGCCAGCAGAACCCTCCCGGGACTAGCGGACCAAGAGACCCAGTACTTC. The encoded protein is CASRTLPGLADQETQYF.

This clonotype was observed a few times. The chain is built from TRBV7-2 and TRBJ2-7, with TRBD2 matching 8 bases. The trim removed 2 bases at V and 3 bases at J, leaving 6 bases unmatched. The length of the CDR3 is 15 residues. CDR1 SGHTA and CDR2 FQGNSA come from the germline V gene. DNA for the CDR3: TGTGCCAGCAGCTTAAAGCGGGGGCCCGACTACGAGCAGTACTTC. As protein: CASSLKRGPDYEQYF.